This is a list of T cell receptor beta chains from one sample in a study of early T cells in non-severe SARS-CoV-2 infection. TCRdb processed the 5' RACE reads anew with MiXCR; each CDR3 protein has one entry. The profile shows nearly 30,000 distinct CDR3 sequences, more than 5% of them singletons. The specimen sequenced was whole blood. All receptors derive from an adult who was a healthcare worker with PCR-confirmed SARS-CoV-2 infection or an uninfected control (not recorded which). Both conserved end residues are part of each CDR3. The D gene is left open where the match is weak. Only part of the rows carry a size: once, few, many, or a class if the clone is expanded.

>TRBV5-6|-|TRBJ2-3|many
CASSLVTQHIQDTQYF
TGTGCCAGCAGCTTAGTAACGCAACACATTCAAGATACGCAGTATTTT
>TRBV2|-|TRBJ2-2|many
CASSESAFTNTGELFF
TGTGCCAGCAGTGAATCTGCCTTTACGAACACCGGGGAGCTGTTTTTT
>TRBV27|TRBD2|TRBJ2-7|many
CASSLGLAGRGLTYEQYF
TGTGCCAGCAGTTTAGGACTAGCGGGGAGAGGACTCACCTACGAGCAGTACTTC
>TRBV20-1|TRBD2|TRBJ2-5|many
CSARVGGGETQYF
TGCAGTGCTAGAGTGGGGGGAGGGGAGACCCAGTACTTC
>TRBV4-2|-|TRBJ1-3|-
CASSQVTGGNTIYF
TGTGCCAGCAGCCAAGTTACCGGAGGGAACACCATATATTTT
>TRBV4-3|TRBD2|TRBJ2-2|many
CASRRTSGHPELFF
TGCGCCAGCAGACGGACTAGCGGTCACCCGGAGCTGTTTTTT
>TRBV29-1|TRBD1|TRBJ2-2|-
CSARDSNTGELFF
TGCAGCGCACGGGACAGTAACACCGGGGAGCTGTTTTTT
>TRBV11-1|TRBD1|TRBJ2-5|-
CASSGPRDSLQETQYF
TGTGCCAGCAGTGGGCCCCGGGACAGCCTCCAAGAGACCCAGTACTTC
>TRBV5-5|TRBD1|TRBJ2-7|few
CASSGQGAYEQYF
TGTGCCAGCAGCGGGCAGGGGGCCTACGAGCAGTACTTC
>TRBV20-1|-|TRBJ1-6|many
CSARESQGGSPLHF
TGCAGTGCTAGAGAAAGTCAGGGTGGCTCACCCCTCCACTTT
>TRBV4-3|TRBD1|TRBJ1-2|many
CASSQAQTGTYGYTF
TGCGCCAGCAGCCAAGCCCAGACAGGGACCTATGGCTACACCTTC
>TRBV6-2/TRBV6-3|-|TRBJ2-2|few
CASSYSGSNTGELFF
TGTGCCAGCAGTTACTCAGGGTCGAACACCGGGGAGCTGTTTTTT
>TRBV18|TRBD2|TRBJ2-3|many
CASSPSREGDMYF
TGTGCCAGCTCACCCTCCCGGGAGGGGGACATGTATTTT
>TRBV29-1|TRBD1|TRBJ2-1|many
CSTSGQGFYNEQFF
TGCAGCACATCGGGACAGGGGTTTTACAATGAGCAGTTCTTC
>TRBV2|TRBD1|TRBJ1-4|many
CASSRDRGRKDEKLFF
TGTGCCAGCAGCCGGGACAGGGGGCGCAAGGATGAAAAACTGTTTTTT
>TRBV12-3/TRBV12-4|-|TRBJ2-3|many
CASSLDLWLIDTQYF
TGTGCCAGCAGTTTAGATTTGTGGCTAATAGATACGCAGTATTTT
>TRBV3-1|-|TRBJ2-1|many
CASSQDWDASYNEQFF
TGTGCCAGCAGCCAAGATTGGGACGCCTCCTACAATGAGCAGTTCTTC
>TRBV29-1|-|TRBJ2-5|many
CSVRISQGETQYF
TGCAGCGTAAGAATCTCGCAAGGGGAGACCCAGTACTTC
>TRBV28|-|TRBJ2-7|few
CASSLGFGLSYEQYF
TGTGCCAGCAGTTTAGGGTTCGGCCTCTCCTACGAGCAGTACTTC
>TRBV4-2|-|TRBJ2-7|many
CASSQDGNYEQYF
TGTGCCAGCAGCCAAGATGGGAACTACGAGCAGTACTTC
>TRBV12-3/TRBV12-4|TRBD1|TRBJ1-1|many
CASSLTGVNTEAFF
TGTGCCAGCAGTTTAACAGGGGTGAACACTGAAGCTTTCTTT
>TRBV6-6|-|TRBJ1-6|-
CASSYSNGSPLHF
TGTGCCAGCAGTTACTCGAACGGTTCACCCCTCCACTTT
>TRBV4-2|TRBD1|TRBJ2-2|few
CASSQEQGAGGELFF
TGTGCCAGCAGCCAAGAGCAGGGGGCAGGCGGGGAGCTGTTTTTT
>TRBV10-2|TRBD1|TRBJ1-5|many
CASSHGQERRPQHF
TGCGCCAGCAGCCATGGACAGGAGAGGAGGCCCCAGCATTTT
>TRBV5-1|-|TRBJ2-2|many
CASSQGTGELFF
TGCGCCAGCAGCCAGGGCACCGGGGAGCTGTTTTTT
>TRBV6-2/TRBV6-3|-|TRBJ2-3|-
CASIETPSFTDTQYF
TGTGCCAGCATTGAAACTCCGTCCTTCACAGATACGCAGTATTTT
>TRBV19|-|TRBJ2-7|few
CASSIGKTGSYEQYF
TGTGCCAGTAGTATAGGGAAAACAGGTTCCTACGAGCAGTACTTC
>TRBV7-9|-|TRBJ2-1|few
CASSTGKSGFNEQFF
TGTGCCAGCAGCACGGGGAAATCGGGGTTCAATGAGCAGTTCTTC
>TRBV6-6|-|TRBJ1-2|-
CASTQGPRNYGYTF
TGTGCCAGCACCCAGGGACCTCGAAACTATGGCTACACCTTC
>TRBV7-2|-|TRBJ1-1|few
CASSPLGGVTEVFF
TGTGCCAGCAGCCCGCTGGGGGGGGTCACTGAAGTTTTCTTT
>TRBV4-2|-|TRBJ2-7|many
CASSFGTADYEQYF
TGTGCCAGCAGCTTCGGGACGGCGGACTACGAGCAGTACTTC
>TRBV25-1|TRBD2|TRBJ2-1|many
CASSDAGGGDEQFF
TGTGCCAGCAGTGACGCGGGAGGGGGTGATGAGCAGTTCTTC
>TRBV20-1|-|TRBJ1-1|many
CSARPGPEAFF
TGCAGTGCTAGGCCGGGACCGGAGGCTTTCTTT
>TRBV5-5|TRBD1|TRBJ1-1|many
CASSLGQGAFF
TGTGCCAGCAGCCTAGGACAGGGGGCTTTCTTT
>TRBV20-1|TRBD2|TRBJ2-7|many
CSAEGLAGVGLGEQYF
TGCAGTGCCGAGGGACTAGCGGGAGTCGGGTTGGGCGAGCAGTACTTC
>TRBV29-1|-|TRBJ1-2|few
CSVEDSGNYGYTF
TGCAGCGTTGAAGATTCGGGGAACTATGGCTACACCTTC
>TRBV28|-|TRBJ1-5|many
CASRTEQGQWQPQHF
TGTGCCAGCAGAACTGAACAGGGTCAGTGGCAGCCCCAGCATTTT